This TCR beta chain was identified in a study of blood T cells in healthy people across ages. Germline V CDR1 and CDR2: SEHNR, FQNEAQ (reference sequence). V was cut by 1 base and J by 10 bases, with 2 bases left in between. CDR3 length equals 10 residues. A second PCR, run for about 6 to 12 cycles, used a sample-barcoded 5' primer plus a J-beta primer mix. From the 5' RACE reads, TCRdb called clonotypes with MiXCR, one entry per CDR3 protein. The sample consists of hundreds of thousands of distinct CDR3 sequences, roughly three fifths of them appearing once. The rearrangement joins TRBV7-9 to TRBJ2-1; no definite D call. Sequencing was performed on blood. This TCR was sampled from a man in his fifties or sixties in good health. Written as DNA, the CDR3 is TGTGCCAGCAGCTTAGAGGAGCAGTTCTTC. Residues: CASSLEEQFF.